One and the same sample provided the 18 T cell receptor beta chains below, sequenced in a study of blood T cell repertoires in COVID-19. The table came from immunoSEQ multiplex PCR; TCRdb's copy has only in-frame clones and leaves some out. The sample contains fewer than 200,000 clones, approximately 85% of which appear only once. The source material was peripheral blood. The receptors derive from a man aged 55 to 70 who had recovered from COVID-19.

This chain links TRBV6-1 with TRBJ1-1; D call uncertain. Trimming left V 3 bases short and J 7 bases short, with 12 bases between. The length of the CDR3 is 13 residues. Germline CDR1 reads MNHNS; CDR2 reads SASEGT. The CDR3 protein is CASSEVGSFEAFF. The CDR3 region has the DNA TGTGCCAGCAGTGAGGTCGGGAGCTTTGAAGCTTTCTTT.

The V gene is TRBV6-1, the J gene TRBJ1-4; 8 bases map to TRBD1. Germline V gene data show CDR1 as MNHNS and CDR2 as SASEGT. V lost 1 base to trimming and J lost 7 bases; unmatched junction nucleotides: 11. The CDR3 totals 17 residues. DNA of the CDR3: TGTGCCAGCAGTGAAGGGTGGCCACAGGGGGGCCGTGAAAAACTGTTTTTT. It specifies CASSEGWPQGGREKLFF.

V and J are TRBV5-1 and TRBJ1-2; 8 bases are shared with TRBD1. V shed 3 bases, J shed 7 bases, and the junction held 5 bases outside the gene matches. CDR1 is SGHRS, CDR2 YFSETQ, per germline. The CDR3 extends over 13 amino acids. The CDR3 DNA reads TGCGCCAGCAGCTCGACAGGGGAGGGTGGCTACACCTTC. Its protein product is CASSSTGEGGYTF.

This clone was seen a single time. The rearrangement uses TRBV6-2 or TRBV6-3 and TRBJ2-1, with unresolved D. Trimming shortened V by 4 bases and J by 4 bases, and 11 bases separated the two germline ends. Germline lookup yields CDR1 MNHEY and CDR2 SVGEGT. The CDR3 is 14 residues long. The CDR3 loop is CASSFSGSYNEQFF. CDR3 coding DNA: TGTGCCAGCAGTTTCTCGGGCAGTTACAATGAGCAGTTCTTC.

The CDR3 spells CASSLTPGPEQYF. The CDR3 nucleotides read TGTGCCAGCAGCTTAACCCCAGGGCCCGAGCAGTACTTC. The chain recombines TRBV7-3 with TRBJ2-7; weak D call: TRBD1 (5 bases). Germline CDR1 and CDR2: SGHTA and FQGTGA. The CDR3 extends over 13 amino acids. Trimming left V 0 bases short and J 6 bases short, with 9 bases between.

The chain employs TRBV6-2 or TRBV6-3 and TRBJ1-2; TRBD1 is a possible D gene (5 bases). V lost 2 bases and J lost 4, with 17 bases in between. CDR1 MNHEY and CDR2 SVGEGT come from the germline V gene. This CDR3 spans 16 amino acids. The CDR3 region is CASSYRPADSFYGYTF. The CDR3 DNA reads TGTGCCAGCAGTTACCGCCCCGCCGACAGCTTCTATGGCTACACCTTC.

The chain recombines TRBV7-2 with TRBJ1-4; D is ambiguous. This CDR3 contains 15 residues. Germline V gene lookup returns CDR1 SGHTA and CDR2 FQGNSA. V lost 6 bases, J lost 6 bases, and 17 bases lay in between. In DNA, the CDR3 is TGTGCCAGCAGGCCCACACCAGGCCTCCATGAAAAACTGTTTTTT. Its protein is CASRPTPGLHEKLFF.

A few counts support this clone. The CDR3 is CASTGTGGTGELFF. CDR3 nucleotide sequence: TGTGCCAGTACCGGGACAGGGGGCACCGGGGAGCTGTTTTTT. The gene calls are TRBV19 and TRBJ2-2; TRBD1 aligns across 11 bases. Germline trimming cut 7 bases from V and 4 bases from J; bases unmatched to any gene: 2. The CDR3 extends over 14 amino acids. Germline CDR1 LNHDA, CDR2 SQIVND (reference sequence).

The chain combines TRBV11-2 with TRBJ2-7; maybe TRBD1 (7 bases). The CDR3 is made up of 16 amino acids. Trimming left V 3 bases short and J 1 base short, with 16 bases between. Germline CDR1 is SGHAT and CDR2 is FQNNGV. This chain's CDR3 is CASSFGSTGRSYEQYF. DNA for the CDR3: TGTGCCAGCAGCTTCGGATCGACAGGGAGGTCCTACGAGCAGTACTTC. Based on the CDR3 plus reference TRBV11-2 and TRBJ2-7, the full variable domain is EAGVAQSPRYKIIEKRQSVAFWCNPISGHATLYWYQQILGQGPKLLIQFQNNGVVDDSQLPKDRFSAERLKGVDSTLKIQPAKLEDSAVYLCASSFGSTGRSYEQYFGPGTRLTVT.

The CDR3 protein is CASSQQRGLRDTQYF. The CDR3, as DNA: TGTGCCAGCAGCCAACAGCGGGGGTTAAGGGATACGCAGTATTTT. The V gene is TRBV3-1 (or the pseudogene TRBV3-2), the J gene TRBJ2-3; 8 bases are shared with TRBD2. CDR3 length equals 15 residues. Trimming cost V 2 bases and J 6 bases; bases outside gene matches: 7. Germline V gene sequence: CDR1 LGHDT, CDR2 YNNKEL (reference sequence).

The rearrangement uses TRBV5-1 and TRBJ2-5; D may be TRBD2 (6 bases). Germline CDR1 and CDR2: SGHRS and YFSETQ. The CDR3 totals 15 residues. Trimming took off 4 bases at V and 2 bases at J, with 15 bases between the two ends. Written as DNA, the CDR3 is TGCGCCAGCAGCGATGCGAGAGGGACTCAAGAGACCCAGTACTTC. This codes for CASSDARGTQETQYF.

The rearrangement uses TRBV11-1 and TRBJ2-5; no clear D gene. The CDR3 consists of 16 residues. Germline CDR1 reads SGHAT; CDR2 reads FQDESV (reference sequence). V was shortened by 4 bases and J by 5 bases, with 20 bases between the two germline ends. The CDR3 coding sequence is TGTGCCAGCAGCTCAACCCAGGCCCATCCTCAGGAGACCCAGTACTTC. Its protein product is CASSSTQAHPQETQYF.

V and J are TRBV9 and TRBJ1-3, with D tentatively TRBD1 (6 bases). V dropped 1 base and J dropped 6 bases, with 20 bases sitting between them. Germline V gene sequence: CDR1 SGDLS, CDR2 YYNGEE. The length of the CDR3 is 17 residues. The CDR3 DNA follows: TGTGCCAGCAGCGTAAAGGCAGGGGCCGGTGAAGAAAACACCATATATTTT. Its translation is CASSVKAGAGEENTIYF.

This chain uses TRBV19 with TRBJ2-7; 11 positions agree with TRBD1. V was clipped by 5 bases and J by 2 bases; unmatched bases: 5. The CDR3 runs 15 residues. CDR1 and CDR2 from the germline V gene are LNHDA and SQIVND (reference sequence). CDR3: CASSPGQGGTYEQYF. CDR3 DNA: TGTGCCAGTAGTCCGGGACAGGGGGGTACCTACGAGCAGTACTTC. The full variable domain, completed using reference TRBV19 and TRBJ2-7, is DGGITQSPKYLFRKEGQNVTLSCEQNLNHDAMYWYRQDPGQGLRLIYYSQIVNDFQKGDIAEGYSVSREKKESFPLTVTSAQKNPTAFYLCASSPGQGGTYEQYFGPGTRLTVT.

The genes are TRBV11-3 and TRBJ2-5; D remains ambiguous. Germline V gene sequence: CDR1 SGHNT, CDR2 YENEEA. The CDR3 extends over 11 amino acids. Trimming took 5 bases from V and 4 from J, leaving 5 bases between them. The CDR3 DNA sequence: TGTGCCAGCAGCGACTTAGAGACCCAGTACTTC. Its translation: CASSDLETQYF. The complete variable domain, with remaining parts taken from reference TRBV11-3 and TRBJ2-5, reads EAGVVQSPRYKIIEKKQPVAFWCNPISGHNTLYWYLQNLGQGPELLIRYENEEAVDDSQLPKDRFSAERLKGVDSTLKIQPAELGDSAVYLCASSDLETQYFGPGTRLLVL.

There are a few counts of this clone. V usage is TRBV5-3 and J usage is TRBJ2-7; a weak D match, TRBD1 (5 bases). TRBV5-3 is filed as an ORF, its function uncertain. This CDR3 has 14 amino acids. Trimming removed 1 base from V and 6 bases from J, with 14 bases in between. CDR3 sequence: CARSLIQATSEQYF. In DNA form, the CDR3 reads TGTGCCAGAAGCTTGATACAGGCAACGAGCGAGCAGTACTTC.

This sequence joins TRBV6-2 or TRBV6-3 and TRBJ2-2; weak D call: TRBD1 (5 bases). CDR3 length: 16 residues. The germline V and J ends were trimmed by 6 bases and 0 bases, with 14 bases remaining between them. Per the germline V gene, CDR1 is MNHEY and CDR2 is SVGEGT. CDR3 nucleotides: TGTGCCAGCAGCTCATTCAGGGTCGCGAACACCGGGGAGCTGTTTTTT. The encoded protein is CASSSFRVANTGELFF.

The CDR3 nucleotides read TGTGCCAGCACTGCCGGGAACCGGGGCTATGGCTACACCTTC. It translates to CASTAGNRGYGYTF. The chain is built from TRBV9 and TRBJ1-2, with unresolved D. There are 14 residues in the CDR3. Per the germline V gene, CDR1 is SGDLS and CDR2 is YYNGEE. Trimming shortened V by 6 bases and J by 4 bases, and 16 bases separated the two germline ends.